These 4 T cell receptor beta chains came from one sample sequenced in a study of blood T cell repertoires in COVID-19. Method: immunoSEQ multiplex PCR; TCRdb's copy keeps in-frame clones and lacks some. The table lists about 84,000 clones, around 80% of them singletons. Sequencing input: peripheral blood. All receptors come from a woman older than 75 with acute or convalescent COVID-19.

The chain links TRBV11-1 to TRBJ2-5, with TRBD2 matching 7 bases. The CDR3 covers 15 residues. CDR1 and CDR2 from the germline V gene are SGHAT and FQDESV (reference sequence). Trimming took 3 bases from V and 2 from J; bases not matched to a gene: 6. The CDR3 DNA is TGTGCCAGCAGCTTGATGCTAGCGGCTCAAGAGACCCAGTACTTC. It is translated as CASSLMLAAQETQYF.

Here the CDR3 DNA reads TGTGCTAGTGCAAGGATAGCGACCTACGAGCAGTACTTC. Translation gives CASARIATYEQYF. The chain joins TRBV12-5 to TRBJ2-7; D perhaps matches TRBD2 (5 bases). Per the germline V gene, CDR1 is LGHNT and CDR2 is FRNRAP. The germline V and J ends were trimmed by 7 bases and 2 bases, with 12 bases remaining between them. The CDR3 has 13 residues.

The chain links TRBV5-1 to TRBJ2-7; 8 bases map to TRBD1. The V segment lost 5 bases and the J segment 3 bases; nucleotides outside the gene matches: 10. The germline CDR1 and CDR2 sequences are SGHRS and YFSETQ. The CDR3 has 15 amino acids. CDR3 in amino acids: CASRRVTGVFYEQYF. The CDR3 DNA follows: TGCGCCAGCAGGAGGGTGACAGGGGTCTTCTACGAGCAGTACTTC.

The CDR3 here is CASSRTGPPDTEAFF. The CDR3 DNA is TGTGCCAGCAGTAGGACAGGGCCACCCGACACTGAAGCTTTCTTT. The chain has TRBV6-6 and TRBJ1-1, with TRBD1 identical over 8 bases. V trimming: 5 bases; J trimming: 3 bases; junction bases outside the gene matches: 8. The CDR3 loop spans 15 amino acids. Germline loops: CDR1 MNHNY, CDR2 SVGAGI (reference sequence).